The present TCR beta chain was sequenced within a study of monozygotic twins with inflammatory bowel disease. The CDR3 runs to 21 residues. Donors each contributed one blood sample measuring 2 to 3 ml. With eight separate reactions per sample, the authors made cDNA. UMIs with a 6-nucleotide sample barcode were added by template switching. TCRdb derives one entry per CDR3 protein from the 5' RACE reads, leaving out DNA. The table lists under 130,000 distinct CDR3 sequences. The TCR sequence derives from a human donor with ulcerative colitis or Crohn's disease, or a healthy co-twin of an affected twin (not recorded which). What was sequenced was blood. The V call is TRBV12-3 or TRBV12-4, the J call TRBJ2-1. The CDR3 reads CASSLGAVSSSITSSYNEQFF.